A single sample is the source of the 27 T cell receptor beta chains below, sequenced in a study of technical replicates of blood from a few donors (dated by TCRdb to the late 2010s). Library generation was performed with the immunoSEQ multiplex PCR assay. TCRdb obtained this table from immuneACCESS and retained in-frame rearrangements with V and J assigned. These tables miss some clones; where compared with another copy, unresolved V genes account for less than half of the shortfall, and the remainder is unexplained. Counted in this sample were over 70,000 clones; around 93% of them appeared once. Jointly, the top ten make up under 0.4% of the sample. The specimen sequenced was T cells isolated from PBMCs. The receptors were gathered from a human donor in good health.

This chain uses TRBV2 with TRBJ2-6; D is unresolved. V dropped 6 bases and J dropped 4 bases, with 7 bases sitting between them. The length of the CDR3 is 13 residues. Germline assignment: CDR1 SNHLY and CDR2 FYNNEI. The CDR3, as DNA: TGTGCCAGCAGCCCACACGGGGCCAACGTCCTGACTTTC. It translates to CASSPHGANVLTF.

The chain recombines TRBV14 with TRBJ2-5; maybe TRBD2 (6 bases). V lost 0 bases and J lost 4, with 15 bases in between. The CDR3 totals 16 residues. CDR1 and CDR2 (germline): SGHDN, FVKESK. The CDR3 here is CASSQDSGRPRETQYF. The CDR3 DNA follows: TGTGCCAGCAGCCAAGATTCGGGGAGGCCACGAGAGACCCAGTACTTC.

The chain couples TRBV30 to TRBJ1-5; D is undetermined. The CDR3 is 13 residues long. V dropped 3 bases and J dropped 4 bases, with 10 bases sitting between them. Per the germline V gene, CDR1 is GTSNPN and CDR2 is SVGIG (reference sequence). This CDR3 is CAWSVQRNQPQHF. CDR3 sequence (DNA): TGTGCCTGGAGCGTCCAGAGGAATCAGCCCCAGCATTTT.

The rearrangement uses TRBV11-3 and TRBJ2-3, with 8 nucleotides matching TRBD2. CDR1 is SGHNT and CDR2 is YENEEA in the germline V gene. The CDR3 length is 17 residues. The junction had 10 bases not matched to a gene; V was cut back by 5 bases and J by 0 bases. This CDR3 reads CASSTVGLASSTDTQYF. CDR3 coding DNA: TGTGCCAGCAGCACCGTCGGACTAGCTAGTAGCACAGATACGCAGTATTTT.

CDR3 DNA sequence: TGTGCCAGCAGCTCCGGACTAGCGGGAGCCAATGAGCAGTTCTTC. This gives the protein CASSSGLAGANEQFF. V gene TRBV7-2 combines with J gene TRBJ2-1; the match to TRBD2 covers 13 bases. V dropped 4 bases and J dropped 6; count of bases not matched to a gene: 3. Germline V gene sequence: CDR1 SGHTA, CDR2 FQGNSA. The length of the CDR3 is 15 residues.

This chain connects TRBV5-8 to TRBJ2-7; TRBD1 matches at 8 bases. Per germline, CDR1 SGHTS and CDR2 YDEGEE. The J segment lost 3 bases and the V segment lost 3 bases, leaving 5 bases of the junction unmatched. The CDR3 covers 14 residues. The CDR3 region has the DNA TGTGCCAGCAGCTACGGGACAGGAAGCTACGAGCAGTACTTC. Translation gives CASSYGTGSYEQYF.

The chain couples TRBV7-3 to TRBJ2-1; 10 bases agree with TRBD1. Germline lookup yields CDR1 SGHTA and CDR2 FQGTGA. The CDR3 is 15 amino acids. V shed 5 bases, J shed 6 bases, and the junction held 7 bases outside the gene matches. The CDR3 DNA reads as TGTGCCAGCAGCGCCGGGACAGGGGCCTTCAATGAGCAGTTCTTC. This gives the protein CASSAGTGAFNEQFF. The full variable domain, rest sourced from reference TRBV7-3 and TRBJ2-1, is GAGVSQTPSNKVTEKGKYVELRCDPISGHTALYWYRQSLGQGPEFLIYFQGTGAADDSGLPNDRFFAVRPEGSVSTLKIQRTERGDSAVYLCASSAGTGAFNEQFFGPGTRLTVL.

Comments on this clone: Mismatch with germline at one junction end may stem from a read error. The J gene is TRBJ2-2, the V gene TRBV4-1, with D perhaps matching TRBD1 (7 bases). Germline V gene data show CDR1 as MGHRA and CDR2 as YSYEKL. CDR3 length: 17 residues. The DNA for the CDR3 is TGCGCCAGCAGCTTTAGAGGAGCAGGGGGGAACTCCGGGGAGCTGTTTTTT. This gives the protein CASSFRGAGGNSGELFF.

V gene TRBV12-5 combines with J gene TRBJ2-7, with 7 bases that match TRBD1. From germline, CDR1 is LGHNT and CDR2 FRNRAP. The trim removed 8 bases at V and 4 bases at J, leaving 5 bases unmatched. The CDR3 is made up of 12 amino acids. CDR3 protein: CASPRQGYEQYF. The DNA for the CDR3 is TGTGCTAGTCCGCGACAGGGTTACGAGCAGTACTTC.

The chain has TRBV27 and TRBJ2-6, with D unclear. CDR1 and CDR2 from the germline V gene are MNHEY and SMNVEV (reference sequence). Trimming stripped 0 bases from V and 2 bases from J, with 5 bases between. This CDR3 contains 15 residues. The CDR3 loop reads CASSLSLAGANVLTF. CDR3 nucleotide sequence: TGTGCCAGCAGTTTATCCCTTGCTGGGGCCAACGTCCTGACTTTC.

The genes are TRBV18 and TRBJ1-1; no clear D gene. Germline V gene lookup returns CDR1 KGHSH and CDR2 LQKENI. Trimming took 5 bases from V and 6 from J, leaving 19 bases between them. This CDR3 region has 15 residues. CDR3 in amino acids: CASSTGSSRGAEAFF. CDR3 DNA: TGTGCCAGCTCAACCGGCTCGAGCAGAGGCGCTGAAGCTTTCTTT. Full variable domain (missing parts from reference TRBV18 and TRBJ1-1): NAGVMQNPRHLVRRRGQEARLRCSPMKGHSHVYWYRQLPEEGLKFMVYLQKENIIDESGMPKERFSAEFPKEGPSILRIQQVVRGDSAAYFCASSTGSSRGAEAFFGQGTRLTVV.

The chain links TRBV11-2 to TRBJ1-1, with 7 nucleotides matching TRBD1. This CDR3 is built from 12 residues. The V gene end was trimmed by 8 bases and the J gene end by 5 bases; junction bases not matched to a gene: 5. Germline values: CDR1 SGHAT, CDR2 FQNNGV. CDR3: CASGQGETEAFF. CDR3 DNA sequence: TGTGCCAGCGGTCAGGGGGAAACTGAAGCTTTCTTT.

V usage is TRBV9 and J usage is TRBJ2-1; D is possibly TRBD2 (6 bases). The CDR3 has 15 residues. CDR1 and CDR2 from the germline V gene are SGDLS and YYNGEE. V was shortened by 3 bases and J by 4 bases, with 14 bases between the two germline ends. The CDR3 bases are TGTGCCAGCAGCGGGAGGGACGCGAGGTACAATGAGCAGTTCTTC. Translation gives CASSGRDARYNEQFF. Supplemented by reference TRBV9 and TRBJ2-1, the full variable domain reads DSGVTQTPKHLITATGQRVTLRCSPRSGDLSVYWYQQSLDQGLQFLIQYYNGEERAKGNILERFSAQQFPDLHSELNLSSLELGDSALYFCASSGRDARYNEQFFGPGTRLTVL.

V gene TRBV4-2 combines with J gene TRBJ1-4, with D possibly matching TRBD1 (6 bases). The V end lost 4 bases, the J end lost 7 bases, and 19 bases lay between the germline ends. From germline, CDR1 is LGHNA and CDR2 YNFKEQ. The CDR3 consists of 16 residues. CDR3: CASSRPESDRGEKLFF. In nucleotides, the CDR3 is TGTGCCAGCAGCCGCCCGGAGTCGGACAGAGGTGAAAAACTGTTTTTT.

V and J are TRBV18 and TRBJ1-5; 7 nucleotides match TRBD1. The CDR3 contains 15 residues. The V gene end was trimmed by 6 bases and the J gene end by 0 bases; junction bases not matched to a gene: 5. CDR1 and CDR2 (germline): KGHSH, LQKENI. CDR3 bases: TGTGCCAGCTCCCCCCAGGGGGATAGCAATCAGCCCCAGCATTTT. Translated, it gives CASSPQGDSNQPQHF.

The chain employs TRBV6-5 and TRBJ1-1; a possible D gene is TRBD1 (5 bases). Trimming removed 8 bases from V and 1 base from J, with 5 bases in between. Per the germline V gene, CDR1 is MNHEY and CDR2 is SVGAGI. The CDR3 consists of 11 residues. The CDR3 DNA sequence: TGTGCCAGCGGACAGAACACTGAAGCTTTCTTT. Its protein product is CASGQNTEAFF.

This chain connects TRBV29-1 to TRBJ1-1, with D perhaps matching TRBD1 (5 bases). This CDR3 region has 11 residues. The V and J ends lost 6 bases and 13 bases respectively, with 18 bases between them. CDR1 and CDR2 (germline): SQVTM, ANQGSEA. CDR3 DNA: TGCAGCGTCAATGACGGGCAGGGTGTTTTCTTT. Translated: CSVNDGQGVFF.

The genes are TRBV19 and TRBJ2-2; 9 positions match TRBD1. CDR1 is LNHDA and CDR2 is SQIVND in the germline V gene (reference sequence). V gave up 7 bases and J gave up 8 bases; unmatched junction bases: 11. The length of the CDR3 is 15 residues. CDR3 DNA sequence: TGTGCCAGTATCCTCCTTGGACAGGGGAAGGGGGAGCTGTTTTTT. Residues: CASILLGQGKGELFF. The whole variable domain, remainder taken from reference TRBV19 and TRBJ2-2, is DGGITQSPKYLFRKEGQNVTLSCEQNLNHDAMYWYRQDPGQGLRLIYYSQIVNDFQKGDIAEGYSVSREKKESFPLTVTSAQKNPTAFYLCASILLGQGKGELFFGEGSRLTVL.

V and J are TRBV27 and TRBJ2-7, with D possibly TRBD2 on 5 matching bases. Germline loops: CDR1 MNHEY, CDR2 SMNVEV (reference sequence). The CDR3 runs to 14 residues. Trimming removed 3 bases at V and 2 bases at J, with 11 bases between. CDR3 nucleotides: TGTGCCAGCAGTTTCTTATCGGAGGCCTACGAGCAGTACTTC. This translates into CASSFLSEAYEQYF.

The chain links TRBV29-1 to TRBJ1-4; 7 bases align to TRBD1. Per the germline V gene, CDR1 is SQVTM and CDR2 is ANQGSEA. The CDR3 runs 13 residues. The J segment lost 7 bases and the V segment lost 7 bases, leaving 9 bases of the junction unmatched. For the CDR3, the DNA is TGCAGCGCCCGACAGGGCGTTATTGAAAAACTGTTTTTT. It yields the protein CSARQGVIEKLFF.

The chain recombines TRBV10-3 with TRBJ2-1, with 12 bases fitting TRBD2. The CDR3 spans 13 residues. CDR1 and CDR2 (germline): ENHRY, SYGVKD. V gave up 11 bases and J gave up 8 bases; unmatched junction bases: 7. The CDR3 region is CAVGLAGLDEQFF. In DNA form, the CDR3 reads TGTGCCGTCGGACTAGCGGGACTGGATGAGCAGTTCTTC.

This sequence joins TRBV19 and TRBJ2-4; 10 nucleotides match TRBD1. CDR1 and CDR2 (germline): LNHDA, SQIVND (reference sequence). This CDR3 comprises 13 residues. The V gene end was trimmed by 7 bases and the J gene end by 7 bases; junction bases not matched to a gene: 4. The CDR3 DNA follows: TGTGCCAGTAAAAGGGGACAGGGGAACATTCAGTACTTC. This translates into CASKRGQGNIQYF.

The CDR3 spells CASSHRDSPTYEQYF. In nucleotides, the CDR3 is TGTGCCAGCAGCCACCGGGACAGTCCTACCTACGAGCAGTACTTC. The chain recombines TRBV11-3 with TRBJ2-7; 7 bases fit TRBD1. The ends lost 5 bases at V and 2 bases at J; junction bases unmatched: 9. Germline V gives CDR1 SGHNT, CDR2 YENEEA. The CDR3 covers 15 residues.

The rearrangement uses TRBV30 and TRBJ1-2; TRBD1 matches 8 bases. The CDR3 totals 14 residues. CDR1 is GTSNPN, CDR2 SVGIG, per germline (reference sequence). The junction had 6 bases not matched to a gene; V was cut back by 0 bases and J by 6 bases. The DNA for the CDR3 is TGTGCCTGGAGTGTAGGCAGGGGGCAAGATGGCTACACCTTC. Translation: CAWSVGRGQDGYTF.

In DNA, the CDR3 is TGTGCCAGCAGCCGGGACAGGGAGAGCGGTCAGCCCCAGCATTTT. Protein sequence: CASSRDRESGQPQHF. The rearrangement uses TRBV7-9 and TRBJ1-5, with TRBD1 matching over 9 bases. From germline, CDR1 is SEHNR and CDR2 FQNEAQ (reference sequence). V dropped 5 bases and J dropped 6; count of bases not matched to a gene: 8. CDR3 length: 15 residues.

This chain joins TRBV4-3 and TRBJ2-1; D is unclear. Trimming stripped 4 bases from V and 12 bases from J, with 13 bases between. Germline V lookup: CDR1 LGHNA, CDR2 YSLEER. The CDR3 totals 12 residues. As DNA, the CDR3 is TGCGCCAGCAGCCTTCAGAGGAGAGGGCAGTTCTTC. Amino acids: CASSLQRRGQFF.

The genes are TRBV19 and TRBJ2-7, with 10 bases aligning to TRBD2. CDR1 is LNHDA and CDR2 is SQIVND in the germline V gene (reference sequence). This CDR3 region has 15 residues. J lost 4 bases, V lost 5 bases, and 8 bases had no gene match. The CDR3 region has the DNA TGTGCCAGTAGTGGCAGAAAGCGGGAGGGGTACGAGCAGTACTTC. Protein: CASSGRKREGYEQYF.